What follows is one TCR beta chain and its context. Recovered Cohort 3 donors showed two negative PCRs, clearance, or symptom resolution. This sample stems from a study of blood T cell repertoires in COVID-19. Study-level information: In each case, the material was cDNA or gDNA derived from T cells, B-cell-depleted T cells, or PBMCs.

Sequencing used immunoSEQ multiplex PCR; TCRdb keeps in-frame clones, though not all of them. The sample carries about 330,000 clones, under 90% recorded once. The clonotype was recovered from a woman between 18 and 29 years old who had recovered from COVID-19. Material for sequencing was PBMCs or T cells enriched from blood (not recorded which).

As DNA, the CDR3 is TGTGCCAGTAGTACTCTTTTCGCGGCGGCGAACACTGAAGCTTTCTTT. Its translation: CASSTLFAAANTEAFF. The chain employs TRBV19 and TRBJ1-1; D remains unclear. V lost 4 bases and J lost 1, with 16 bases in between. CDR1 and CDR2 from the germline V gene are LNHDA and SQIVND (reference sequence). CDR3 length: 16 residues.